These 23 T cell receptor beta chains were sequenced from one sample in a study of shared clonotypes between healthy human individuals. Using immunoSEQ multiplex PCR, the repertoire was profiled, and TCRdb retains in-frame clones only, with some absent. The sample yields some 1.5 million clones, approximately 96% seen once. The sample taken for sequencing was naive CD4+ T cells sorted from blood. Described subset: CD45RA+ positively selected. The source of these receptors is a man aged 30 to 39 in good health.

The rearrangement uses TRBV5-1 and TRBJ2-1; 10 nucleotides line up with TRBD1. This CDR3 spans 14 amino acids. The ends lost 6 bases at V and 8 bases at J; junction bases unmatched: 8. CDR1 SGHRS and CDR2 YFSETQ come from the germline V gene. The DNA for the CDR3 is TGCGCCAGCAACCGACAGGGGGCCTTAGATGAGCAGTTCTTC. The encoded protein is CASNRQGALDEQFF. Drawing the rest from reference TRBV5-1 and TRBJ2-1, the complete variable domain is KAGVTQTPRYLIKTRGQQVTLSCSPISGHRSVSWYQQTPGQGLQFLFEYFSETQRNKGNFPGRFSGRQFSNSRSEMNVSTLELGDSALYLCASNRQGALDEQFFGPGTRLTVL.

The V call is TRBV7-2, the J call TRBJ2-1, with D perhaps TRBD1 (5 bases). The CDR3 runs 15 residues. The V and J ends lost 4 bases and 2 bases respectively, with 12 bases between them. Germline assignment: CDR1 SGHTA and CDR2 FQGNSA. CDR3 protein: CASSSRVRPYNEQFF. CDR3 DNA: TGTGCCAGCAGCTCCAGGGTCCGCCCCTACAATGAGCAGTTCTTC.

The chain uses TRBV11-3 and TRBJ1-5; D not resolved. Trimming took off 4 bases at V and 5 bases at J, with 15 bases between the two ends. Germline-derived CDR1 and CDR2 are SGHNT and YENEEA. The length of the CDR3 is 15 residues. CDR3 loop: CASSSPVASHQPQHF. Here the CDR3 DNA reads TGTGCCAGCAGCTCTCCTGTCGCCTCTCATCAGCCCCAGCATTTT.

The gene calls are TRBV5-1 and TRBJ2-7; D ambiguous. V lost 1 base to trimming and J lost 4 bases, with 12 bases between them. Germline V CDR1 and CDR2: SGHRS, YFSETQ. This CDR3 is 14 amino acids long. The CDR3 spells CASSLSTESYEQYF. The CDR3 nucleotides are TGCGCCAGCAGCTTGTCGACTGAAAGTTACGAGCAGTACTTC.

The V call is TRBV6-5, the J call TRBJ2-7; D is possibly TRBD1 (7 bases). The CDR3 sequence is 12 residues long. Germline CDR1 MNHEY, CDR2 SVGAGI. The V and J ends lost 5 bases and 12 bases respectively, with 17 bases between them. CDR3 in DNA: TGTGCCAGCAGTGACAAAGACAGGGACTTGTACTTC. Its translation is CASSDKDRDLYF.

The chain joins TRBV6-5 to TRBJ1-2, with 7 positions matching TRBD1. The V and J ends lost 0 bases and 7 bases, in that order; junction bases with no gene match: 5. CDR1 is MNHEY, CDR2 SVGAGI, per germline. The CDR3 contains 14 residues. The chain's CDR3 is CASSYSTGRLGYTF. The CDR3 DNA reads as TGTGCCAGCAGTTACTCGACAGGGAGGCTTGGCTACACCTTC.

This clone showed up just once. The gene calls are TRBV6-1 and TRBJ1-2; no clear D. CDR1 is MNHNS, CDR2 SASEGT, per germline. The CDR3 extends over 11 amino acids. Trimming took off 4 bases at V and 8 bases at J, with 8 bases between the two ends. The CDR3 is CASSVGDGYTF. As DNA, the CDR3 is TGTGCCAGCAGTGTCGGCGACGGCTACACCTTC.

The chain combines TRBV7-3 with TRBJ2-1; 7 bases map to TRBD2. From germline, CDR1 is SGHTA and CDR2 FQGTGA. V lost 1 base and J lost 4; bases outside the gene matches: 28. This CDR3 is 23 amino acids long. CDR3 coding DNA: TGTGCCAGCAGCTTAAGCCACCGAAAGCTAGCGGCCCGAAGGGTAGAAAAGTACAATGAGCAGTTCTTC. It encodes CASSLSHRKLAARRVEKYNEQFF.

This chain links TRBV19 with TRBJ2-5; 13 bases are shared with TRBD2. Trimming removed 5 bases from V and 1 base from J; junction bases left unmatched: 4. The CDR3 runs 16 residues. Germline V CDR1 and CDR2: LNHDA, SQIVND (reference sequence). CDR3: CASSLLAGGPQETQYF. The DNA of the CDR3 is TGTGCCAGTAGTTTACTAGCGGGAGGGCCCCAAGAGACCCAGTACTTC.

V gene TRBV7-9 combines with J gene TRBJ1-3; no reliable D call. This CDR3 is 19 amino acids long. V was pared by 0 bases and J by 0 bases, with 18 bases between. Germline CDR1 and CDR2: SEHNR and FQNEAQ (reference sequence). The CDR3 DNA is TGTGCCAGCAGCTTAGCGAGGCCAGGAGTATCCTTCTCTGGAAACACCATATATTTT. Translating gives CASSLARPGVSFSGNTIYF.

The chain joins TRBV5-1 to TRBJ2-1, with D possibly TRBD2 on 6 matching bases. Germline-derived CDR1 and CDR2 are SGHRS and YFSETQ. Trimming took 2 bases from V and 9 from J, leaving 12 bases between them. The CDR3 has 13 residues. In DNA, the CDR3 is TGCGCCAGCAGCTTACCGGGGGATAGTGAGCAGTTCTTC. Translating gives CASSLPGDSEQFF.

The chain joins TRBV4-1 to TRBJ1-2; D is uncertain. Germline assignment: CDR1 MGHRA and CDR2 YSYEKL. The ends were cut back, 4 bases at V and 8 bases at J, with 14 bases in the middle. The CDR3 length is 13 residues. CDR3 coding DNA: TGCGCCAGCAGCCCCATGGGTACTCCGGGCTACACCTTC. It codes for CASSPMGTPGYTF.

The rearrangement links TRBV5-1 to TRBJ2-5; 9 nucleotides line up with TRBD1. The CDR3 loop spans 18 amino acids. J lost 1 base, V lost 2 bases, and 12 bases had no gene match. CDR1 SGHRS and CDR2 YFSETQ come from the germline V gene. CDR3: CASSFRAGTGFFQETQYF. In DNA form, the CDR3 reads TGCGCCAGCAGCTTTAGAGCCGGGACAGGGTTTTTCCAAGAGACCCAGTACTTC.

The chain couples TRBV5-4 to TRBJ1-2; 8 bases line up with TRBD1. The V gene's germline CDR1 is SGHNT and CDR2 YYREEE (reference sequence). There are 17 residues in the CDR3. The V and J ends lost 3 bases and 4 bases, in that order; junction bases with no gene match: 14. The CDR3 DNA reads as TGTGCCAGCAGCTCCGGGACAGGTCCTCTACGATTCTATGGCTACACCTTC. Residues: CASSSGTGPLRFYGYTF.

The chain combines TRBV15 with TRBJ2-3; 7 bases are a match to TRBD1. Unmatched junction bases numbered 10, after V lost 2 bases and J lost 2 bases. This CDR3 region has 17 residues. The germline V gene has CDR1 LNHNV and CDR2 YYDKDF (reference sequence). The CDR3 DNA reads as TGTGCCACCAGCAGAAGATACGACAGGGTGGCCACAGATACGCAGTATTTT. Amino acids: CATSRRYDRVATDTQYF.

CDR3 sequence reads: CASSQDWTGRQQETQYF. Here the CDR3 DNA reads TGCGCCAGCAGCCAAGATTGGACAGGGCGCCAACAAGAGACCCAGTACTTC. The gene calls are TRBV4-1 and TRBJ2-5; 8 bases are a match to TRBD1. Germline V gene lookup returns CDR1 MGHRA and CDR2 YSYEKL. The CDR3 spans 17 residues. V gave up 0 bases and J gave up 2 bases; unmatched junction bases: 8.

The J gene is TRBJ2-7, the V gene TRBV7-2; 8 positions match TRBD2. V lost 2 bases, J lost 6 bases, and 6 bases stayed unmatched. This CDR3 is built from 14 residues. The germline V gene encodes CDR1 SGHTA and CDR2 FQGNSA. CDR3 nucleotides: TGTGCCAGCAGCTTAAACGGGAGGGCGAGCGAGCAGTACTTC. Translating it yields CASSLNGRASEQYF.

CDR3 DNA sequence: TGTGCCAGCAGTTTATACAGAACCCGGACAGAAACCCCGAACACCGGGGAGCTGTTTTTT. Its translation: CASSLYRTRTETPNTGELFF. V gene TRBV28 combines with J gene TRBJ2-2; weak D call: TRBD1 (6 bases). This CDR3 comprises 20 residues. Germline V lookup: CDR1 MDHEN, CDR2 SYDVKM. Trimming pared 1 base from V and 0 bases from J, leaving 21 bases between.

CDR3 in DNA: TGTGCCAGTAGTATCGGAGGGGTACTTAGCAATCAGCCCCAGCATTTT. This gives the protein CASSIGGVLSNQPQHF. J is TRBJ1-5 and V is TRBV19; tentative D call: TRBD1 (5 bases). The V and J ends lost 3 bases and 0 bases respectively, with 12 bases between them. The CDR3 sequence is 16 residues long. Germline lookup yields CDR1 LNHDA and CDR2 SQIVND (reference sequence).

The chain uses TRBV6-5 and TRBJ2-1; 7 bases fit TRBD2. Germline trimming cut 2 bases from V and 3 bases from J; bases unmatched to any gene: 4. The CDR3 totals 15 residues. In germline, CDR1 is MNHEY, CDR2 SVGAGI. The DNA of the CDR3 is TGTGCCAGCAGTTACGGCGGGAGTGTCTACAATGAGCAGTTCTTC. This encodes CASSYGGSVYNEQFF.

This chain's CDR3 is CASSQWRTMNSGNTIYF. The CDR3 DNA reads as TGCGCCAGCAGCCAATGGCGGACGATGAACTCTGGAAACACCATATATTTT. The rearrangement joins TRBV4-1 to TRBJ1-3; no firm D call. This CDR3 has 17 amino acids. Trimming cost V 2 bases and J 0 bases, with 14 bases left between them. Germline V lookup: CDR1 MGHRA, CDR2 YSYEKL.

The CDR3 here is CAWSVRGRAGDTQYF. The DNA of the CDR3 is TGTGCCTGGAGTGTACGGGGGAGGGCCGGAGATACGCAGTATTTT. This rearrangement joins TRBV30 to TRBJ2-3; 7 nucleotides line up with TRBD2. This CDR3 spans 15 amino acids. Germline CDR1 reads GTSNPN; CDR2 reads SVGIG (reference sequence). V trimming: 0 bases; J trimming: 5 bases; junction bases outside the gene matches: 8.

The chain joins TRBV27 to TRBJ1-2; maybe TRBD1 (5 bases). The V end was cut by 2 bases, the J end by 7 bases, with 11 bases between. This CDR3 is 13 amino acids long. CDR1 is MNHEY, CDR2 SMNVEV, per germline (reference sequence). The CDR3: CASSLTQGAGYTF. Written as DNA, the CDR3 is TGTGCCAGCAGTTTAACCCAGGGAGCTGGCTACACCTTC.